The rows below give T cell receptor beta chains drawn from one sample of a study of CD8 T cells in ankylosing spondylitis. TCRdb redid the calling of the 5' RACE reads with MiXCR, one entry per CDR3 protein. The sample has about 200,000 distinct CDR3 sequences; roughly 6.6% are singletons. Material: blood, either unsorted or a sorted T cell fraction (not recorded which). These receptor sequences come from a male donor with ankylosing spondylitis. CDR3s include the opening cysteine and the closing phenylalanine or tryptophan. Each record gives: V gene, clone size, D gene, J gene, CDR3 DNA, CDR3 protein. A D gene is named only where the DNA matches it firmly. Some rows have no size entry. The others give once, few or many, or a class for an expanded clone.

>TRBV7-2|many|NA|TRBJ2-7
TGTGCCAGCAGCCCACCCCCAACCGGGGCAACCTACGAGCAGTACTTC
CASSPPPTGATYEQYF
>TRBV7-6|few|TRBD1|TRBJ2-5
TGTGCCAGCAGCCGCACCGGGACAGGGGCGTCAAAGACCCAGTACTTC
CASSRTGTGASKTQYF
>TRBV7-8|NA|NA|TRBJ2-7
TGTGCCAGCAGGGAAGGGCGTGGGAGCTCCTACGAGCAGTACTTC
CASREGRGSSYEQYF
>TRBV20-1|many|TRBD1|TRBJ2-7
TGCAGTGGGGGAGAGGGGGCCCGATCCTACGAGCAGTACTTC
CSGGEGARSYEQYF
>TRBV20-1|many|NA|TRBJ2-5
TGCAGTGCTAGAGCCGACCGGAAGACCCAGTACTTC
CSARADRKTQYF
>TRBV6-2/TRBV6-3|few|TRBD1|TRBJ2-1
TGTGCCAGCAGTCCACCGGGACAGGGGGCCAACAATGAGCAGTTCTTC
CASSPPGQGANNEQFF
>TRBV25-1|many|NA|TRBJ1-2
TGTGCCACCCGGACCGTATGGGGCTACACCTTC
CATRTVWGYTF
>TRBV7-9|NA|NA|TRBJ2-5
TGTGCCAGCAGCGCCCGCCAGGAACCTTACGGGACCCAGTACTTC
CASSARQEPYGTQYF
>TRBV7-9|many|TRBD1|TRBJ2-3
TGTGCCAGCAGCCAGGAGAGGGGACAGGTCCCAGATACGCAGTATTTT
CASSQERGQVPDTQYF
>TRBV20-1|many|NA|TRBJ2-1
TGCAGTGCCAAACGCGGTAGCGACTCCTACAATGAGCAGTTCTTC
CSAKRGSDSYNEQFF
>TRBV29-1|many|NA|TRBJ2-5
TGCAGCGTTGCTCGGGAAGGGACCCAGTACTTC
CSVAREGTQYF
>TRBV11-2|NA|NA|TRBJ2-7
TGTGCCAGCAGCTTCGTATCTCTCCGGTTGGGGTTAGACGAGCAGTACTTC
CASSFVSLRLGLDEQYF
>TRBV5-1|many|NA|TRBJ1-1
TGCGCCAGCAGCTTGGAGTCTTACATGAACACTGAAGCTTTCTTT
CASSLESYMNTEAFF
>TRBV6-2/TRBV6-3|NA|NA|TRBJ2-7
TGTGCCACCTGGGGCCTATTCCCCTACGAGCAGTACTTC
CATWGLFPYEQYF
>TRBV27|many|NA|TRBJ1-5
TGTGCCAGCAGCAAGGTTTACGTTCTTAATCAGCCCCAGCATTTT
CASSKVYVLNQPQHF
>TRBV18|NA|NA|TRBJ1-1
TGTGCCAGCTCACCACCGTTTGGGGGTAGTCGTTTGACTGAAGCTTTCTTT
CASSPPFGGSRLTEAFF
>TRBV6-2/TRBV6-3|many|NA|TRBJ1-2
TGTGCCAGCAGTTACGACAGGTCCAGCTATGGCTACACCTTC
CASSYDRSSYGYTF
>TRBV4-3|many|NA|TRBJ2-2
TGCGCCAGCAGCCAAGGTACCCGGATAGTCACCGGGGAGCTGTTTTTT
CASSQGTRIVTGELFF
>TRBV12-3/TRBV12-4|many|NA|TRBJ1-5
TGTGCCAGCAGTTTAAGTGGGCAGGGTGGCAATCAGCCCCAGCATTTT
CASSLSGQGGNQPQHF
>TRBV20-1|many|NA|TRBJ1-1
TGCAGTGCCAGTCTCTACACTGAAGCTTTCTTT
CSASLYTEAFF
>TRBV6-5|NA|NA|TRBJ1-1
TGTGCCAGCAGTTATTTTGAGGGAGGCACTGAAGCTTTCTTT
CASSYFEGGTEAFF
>TRBV27|NA|TRBD1|TRBJ2-3
TGTGCCAGCAGACGACAGGGGTTGGCAGATACGCAGTATTTT
CASRRQGLADTQYF
>TRBV11-2|many|NA|TRBJ1-4
TGTGCCAGCAGCTTTGTCCCAAACTTTGAAAAACTGTTTTTT
CASSFVPNFEKLFF
>TRBV24-1|many|NA|TRBJ2-1
TGTGCCACCAGTGATTTGCCTGGGATAGCCTACAATGAGCAGTTCTTC
CATSDLPGIAYNEQFF
>TRBV20-1|many|NA|TRBJ1-1
TGCAGTGCTAGAGTAAGCGTAGGCCTTCCGAACACTGAAGCTTTCTTT
CSARVSVGLPNTEAFF
>TRBV21-1|many|NA|TRBJ2-7
TGTGCCAGCAACCCCGGGACAGGGGTTAGGTGGCTAGCGGGAGGTGGGTACGAGCAGTACTTC
CASNPGTGVRWLAGGGYEQYF
>TRBV7-8|few|NA|TRBJ2-4
TGTGCCAGCAGCTTAGACAGAAACATTCAGTACTTC
CASSLDRNIQYF
>TRBV5-4|NA|NA|TRBJ1-2
TGTGCCAGCAGCTTGGGGGCAGCCAGGGGCTTCTATGGCTACACCTTC
CASSLGAARGFYGYTF
>TRBV6-2/TRBV6-3|many|NA|TRBJ1-6
TGTGCCAGCAGTTACCGCTATTCACCCCTCCACTTT
CASSYRYSPLHF
>TRBV6-5|many|NA|TRBJ1-6
TGTGCCAGCAGTTACAGGGGGAGTAATTCACCCCTCCACTTT
CASSYRGSNSPLHF
>TRBV4-2|many|NA|TRBJ1-2
TGTGCCAGCAGTCTAGACAGGAACTATGGCTACACCTTC
CASSLDRNYGYTF
>TRBV4-1|few|NA|TRBJ2-1
TGCGCCAGCAGCCAAGATTGGGGGGTATTGGATGAGCAGTTCTTC
CASSQDWGVLDEQFF
>TRBV29-1|many|NA|TRBJ2-7
TGCAGCGTTTTTGGAGGCTCCTACGAGCAGTACTTC
CSVFGGSYEQYF
>TRBV10-3|many|NA|TRBJ1-1
TGTGCCGCGGGTCGGGGGAACACTGAAGCTTTCTTT
CAAGRGNTEAFF
>TRBV28|NA|NA|TRBJ1-5
TGTGCCAGCAGAATACACGGGTCTAGCAATCAGCCCCAGCATTTT
CASRIHGSSNQPQHF
>TRBV7-7|few|NA|TRBJ2-7
TGTGCTAGCAGCTTAGGTCCTCCCTTTGCCTACGAGCAGTACTTC
CASSLGPPFAYEQYF